Detailed here is one TCR beta chain. A much larger clone lies a single base off, so this may be a read error. TCR beta CDR3 sequences were amplified from RNA transcripts. HTBI primers were the set used in a first-round RT-PCR of the TCR CDR3. TCRdb redid the calling of the multiplex PCR reads with MiXCR, one entry per CDR3 protein. Here the sample spans some 500,000 distinct CDR3 sequences, roughly a quarter being singletons. This entry comes from a study of T cells in Graves' hyperthyroidism and ophthalmopathy. Study context: At the time of initial diagnosis and before any treatment, peripheral blood was collected.

Germline CDR1 and CDR2: ENHRY and SYGVKD. With 5 bases removed from V and 4 bases from J, the gap between germline ends came to 14 bases. The CDR3 contains 14 residues. Sequencing input: blood. This chain connects TRBV10-3 to TRBJ1-1; D ambiguous. The source is a woman aged 25 to 39 with Graves' ophthalmopathy. DNA for the CDR3: TGTGCCATCAGTTTCCGGGCAGAGATCACTGAAGCTTTCTTT. It encodes CAISFRAEITEAFF.